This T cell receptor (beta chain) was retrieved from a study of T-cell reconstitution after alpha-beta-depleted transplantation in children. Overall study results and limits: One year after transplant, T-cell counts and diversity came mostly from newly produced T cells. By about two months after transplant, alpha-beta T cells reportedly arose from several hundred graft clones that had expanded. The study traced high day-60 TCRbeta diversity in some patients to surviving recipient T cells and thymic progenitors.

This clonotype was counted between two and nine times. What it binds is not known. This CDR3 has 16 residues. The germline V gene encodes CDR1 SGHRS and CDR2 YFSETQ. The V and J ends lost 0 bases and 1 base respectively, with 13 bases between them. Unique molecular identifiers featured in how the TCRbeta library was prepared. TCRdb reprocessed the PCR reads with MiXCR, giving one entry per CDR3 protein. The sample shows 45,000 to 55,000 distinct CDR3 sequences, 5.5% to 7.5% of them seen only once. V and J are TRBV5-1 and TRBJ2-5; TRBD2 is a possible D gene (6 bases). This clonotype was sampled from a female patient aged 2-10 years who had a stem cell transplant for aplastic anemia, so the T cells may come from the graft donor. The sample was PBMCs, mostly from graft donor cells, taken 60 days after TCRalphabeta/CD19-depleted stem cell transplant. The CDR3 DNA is TGCGCCAGCAGCTTGGCCGGAGGGTTGATCCAAGAGACCCAGTACTTC. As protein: CASSLAGGLIQETQYF.